This T cell receptor (beta chain) was sequenced for a study of blood T cell repertoires in COVID-19. Study background: Whether acute or convalescent, the COVID-19 samples came from the United States, Italy and Spain. PBMCs, B-cell-depleted T cells, or T cells were the source of the cDNA or gDNA that made up the material.

As handled by the study authors: Researchers report that nucleated cell counts were estimated from reference gene primer amplification. The protocol was immunoSEQ multiplex PCR, while the TCRdb copy is restricted to in-frame clones and leaves out a portion. The V and J calls and clone size were taken over from that table, and D and trimming were inferred from the DNA. The sample consists of about 670,000 clones, about 87% of them appearing once. This CDR3 has 15 amino acids. From germline, CDR1 is SGHRS and CDR2 YFSETQ. Trimming removed 4 bases from V and 2 bases from J, with 14 bases in between. Sequencing was done on a sample of peripheral blood. This TCR came from a woman aged 18-29 years with acute or convalescent COVID-19. This sequence joins TRBV5-1 and TRBJ2-3, with D perhaps TRBD2 (7 bases). CDR3 sequence reads: CASSESGGHTDTQYF. The CDR3 DNA reads as TGCGCCAGCAGCGAGTCGGGGGGCCACACAGATACGCAGTATTTT. Complete variable domain (other parts from reference TRBV5-1 and TRBJ2-3): KAGVTQTPRYLIKTRGQQVTLSCSPISGHRSVSWYQQTPGQGLQFLFEYFSETQRNKGNFPGRFSGRQFSNSRSEMNVSTLELGDSALYLCASSESGGHTDTQYFGPGTRLTVL.